This T cell receptor (beta chain) was profiled in a study of T cell responses to AZD1222 COVID-19 vaccine. Assay used: immunoSEQ multiplex PCR; TCRdb lists only in-frame clones, some missing. The sample consists of some 130,000 clones, around 90% of them appearing once. Findings of the study overall: Baseline seropositivity characterized only a handful of AZD1222 recipients. With dominance at 160-218 and 743-854, vaccine-associated CD4 TCRs spanned spike.

There are 12 residues in the CDR3. V lost 8 bases, J lost 6 bases, and 11 bases lay in between. As concerns this clone: The target antigen is unknown.

This chain connects TRBV12-3 or TRBV12-4 to TRBJ1-5; no clear D gene. This TCR was sampled from an adult in good health. Sample: peripheral blood, taken on day 0 of AZD1222 vaccination. The DNA for the CDR3 is TGTGCCAGCGCGCCGGACGGTCAGCCCCAGCATTTT. Translating gives CASAPDGQPQHF.